Listed below are T cell receptor beta chains from one sample, sequenced in a study of CD8 T cells in ankylosing spondylitis. Each CDR3 protein is one row after TCRdb ran MiXCR on the 5' RACE reads. This sample carries about 500,000 distinct CDR3 sequences, roughly 12% of them seen once, and the ten largest clones take under 7.5%. Sequencing was performed on blood, either unsorted or a sorted T cell fraction (not recorded which). The source is a male donor with ankylosing spondylitis. Each CDR3 is given with its conserved first and last residue. A D gene is named only where the DNA matches it firmly. Rows give clone size only sometimes, using once, few, many, or a class for an expanded clone.

cdr3_length d_call clone_size j_call v_call cdr3_aa cdr3_nt
15 NA few TRBJ2-5 TRBV7-2 CASSLRRGLQETQYF TGTGCCAGCAGCTTAAGGCGGGGGCTCCAAGAGACCCAGTACTTC
15 NA few TRBJ1-3 TRBV7-9 CASSARTASGNTIYF TGTGCCAGCAGCGCACGGACAGCTTCTGGAAACACCATATATTTT
13 NA NA TRBJ2-7 TRBV7-2 CAPGPAGLYEQYF TGTGCCCCCGGGCCAGCCGGCCTATACGAGCAGTACTTC
14 TRBD2 NA TRBJ2-5 TRBV14 CASSLGLAAETQYF TGTGCCAGCAGCCTGGGACTAGCAGCCGAGACCCAGTACTTC
12 NA NA TRBJ2-3 TRBV6-1 CASSEAADTQYF TGTGCCAGCAGTGAAGCCGCAGATACGCAGTATTTT
16 TRBD1 NA TRBJ2-2 TRBV5-1 CASSISTGANTGELFF TGCGCCAGCAGCATCTCGACAGGGGCGAACACCGGGGAGCTGTTTTTT
14 TRBD1 few TRBJ2-7 TRBV5-1 CASSLGQGTGGQYF TGCGCCAGCAGCTTGGGACAGGGGACAGGAGGGCAGTACTTC
14 NA few TRBJ1-2 TRBV10-2 CASSESPYSYGYTF TGCGCCAGCAGTGAGTCCCCATACAGCTATGGCTACACCTTC
19 TRBD2 few TRBJ2-1 TRBV3-1 CASSQDWLAGAGGHNEQFF TGTGCCAGCAGCCAAGACTGGCTAGCGGGAGCAGGGGGGCACAATGAGCAGTTCTTC
15 TRBD1 few TRBJ1-1 TRBV5-1 CASSLSRDRDDAAFF TGCGCCAGCAGCTTGAGTCGGGACAGGGACGACGCAGCTTTCTTT
17 TRBD2 few TRBJ2-3 TRBV5-1 CASKGSSGRTSTDTQYF TGCGCCAGCAAGGGTTCTAGCGGGAGGACCTCCACAGATACGCAGTATTTT
15 TRBD2 NA TRBJ2-1 TRBV7-9 CASSLLTGGNNEQFF TGTGCCAGCAGCCTGTTAACGGGAGGCAACAATGAGCAGTTCTTC
16 TRBD1 many TRBJ1-3 TRBV12-3/TRBV12-4 CASSLGTGGDGNTIYF TGTGCCAGCAGTTTGGGGACAGGGGGCGACGGAAACACCATATATTTT
13 NA many TRBJ1-1 TRBV24-1 CATSGTPNTEAFF TGTGCCACCAGTGGGACACCGAACACTGAAGCTTTCTTT
13 TRBD2 NA TRBJ2-1 TRBV11-2 CASSLTTSTAQFF TGTGCCAGCAGCTTAACGACTAGCACTGCGCAGTTCTTC